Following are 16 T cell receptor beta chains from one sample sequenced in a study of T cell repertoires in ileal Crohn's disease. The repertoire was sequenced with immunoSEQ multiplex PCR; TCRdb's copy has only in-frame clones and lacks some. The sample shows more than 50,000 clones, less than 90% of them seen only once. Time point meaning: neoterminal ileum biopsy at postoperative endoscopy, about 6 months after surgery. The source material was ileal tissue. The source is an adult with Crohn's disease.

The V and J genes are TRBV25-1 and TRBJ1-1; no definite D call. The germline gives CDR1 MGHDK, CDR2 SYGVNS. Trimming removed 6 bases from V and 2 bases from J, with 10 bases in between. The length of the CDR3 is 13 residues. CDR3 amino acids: CASRVSGNTEAFF. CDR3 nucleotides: TGTGCCAGCAGGGTATCAGGCAACACTGAAGCTTTCTTT. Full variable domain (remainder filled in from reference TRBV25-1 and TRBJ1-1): EADIYQTPRYLVIGTGKKITLECSQTMGHDKMYWYQQDPGMELHLIHYSYGVNSTEKGDLSSESTVSRIRTEHFPLTLESARPSHTSQYLCASRVSGNTEAFFGQGTRLTVV.

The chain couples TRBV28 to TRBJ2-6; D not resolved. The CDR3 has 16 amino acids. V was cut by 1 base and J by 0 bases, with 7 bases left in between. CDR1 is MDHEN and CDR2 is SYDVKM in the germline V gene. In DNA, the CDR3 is TGTGCCAGCAGTTTATTTCCGGGCTCTGGGGCCAACGTCCTGACTTTC. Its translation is CASSLFPGSGANVLTF.

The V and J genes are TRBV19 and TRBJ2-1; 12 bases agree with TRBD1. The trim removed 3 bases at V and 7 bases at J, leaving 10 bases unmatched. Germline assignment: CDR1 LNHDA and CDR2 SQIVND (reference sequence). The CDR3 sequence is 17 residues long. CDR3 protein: CASSIMAGQGALNEQFF. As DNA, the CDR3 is TGTGCCAGTAGTATTATGGCGGGACAGGGGGCGCTGAATGAGCAGTTCTTC.

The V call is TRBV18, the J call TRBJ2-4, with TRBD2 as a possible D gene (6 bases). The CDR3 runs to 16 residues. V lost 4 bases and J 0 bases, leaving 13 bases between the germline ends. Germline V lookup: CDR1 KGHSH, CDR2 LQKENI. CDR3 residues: CASSQAGRKAKNIQYF. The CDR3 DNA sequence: TGTGCCAGCTCACAGGCCGGGAGAAAAGCCAAAAACATTCAGTACTTC.

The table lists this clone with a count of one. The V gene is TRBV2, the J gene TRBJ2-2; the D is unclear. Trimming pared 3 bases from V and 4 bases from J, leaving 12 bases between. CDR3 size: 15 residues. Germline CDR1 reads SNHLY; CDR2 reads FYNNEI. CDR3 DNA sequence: TGTGCCAGCAGTGATGGCTCCCGTGGCACCGGGGAGCTGTTTTTT. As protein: CASSDGSRGTGELFF.

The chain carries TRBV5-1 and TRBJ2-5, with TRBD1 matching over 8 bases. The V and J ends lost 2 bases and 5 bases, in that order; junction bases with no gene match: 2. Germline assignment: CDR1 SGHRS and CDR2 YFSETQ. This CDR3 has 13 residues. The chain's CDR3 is CASSFRTGETQYF. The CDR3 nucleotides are TGCGCCAGCAGCTTCAGGACAGGGGAGACCCAGTACTTC.

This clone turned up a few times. CDR3 in DNA: TGTGCCAGCAGCCCGCAACCGGGACAGGGTCGAGAGACCCAGTACTTC. Residues: CASSPQPGQGRETQYF. The chain uses TRBV7-3 and TRBJ2-5; 9 bases align to TRBD1. Per germline, CDR1 SGHTA and CDR2 FQGTGA. The CDR3 has 16 amino acids. V shed 5 bases, J shed 4 bases, and the junction held 11 bases outside the gene matches.

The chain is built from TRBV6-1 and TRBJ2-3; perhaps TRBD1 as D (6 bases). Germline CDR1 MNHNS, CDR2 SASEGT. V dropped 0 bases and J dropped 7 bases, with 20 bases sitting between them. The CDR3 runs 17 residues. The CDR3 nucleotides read TGTGCCAGCAGTGAAGCAGAGTATGACAGGTTTAAGAATACGCAGTATTTT. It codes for CASSEAEYDRFKNTQYF.

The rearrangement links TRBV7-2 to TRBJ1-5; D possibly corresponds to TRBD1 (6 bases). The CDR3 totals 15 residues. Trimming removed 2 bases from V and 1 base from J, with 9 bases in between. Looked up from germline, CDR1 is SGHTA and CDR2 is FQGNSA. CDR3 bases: TGTGCCAGCAGCTTAACAGGGAAGAGCAATCAGCCCCAGCATTTT. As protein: CASSLTGKSNQPQHF.

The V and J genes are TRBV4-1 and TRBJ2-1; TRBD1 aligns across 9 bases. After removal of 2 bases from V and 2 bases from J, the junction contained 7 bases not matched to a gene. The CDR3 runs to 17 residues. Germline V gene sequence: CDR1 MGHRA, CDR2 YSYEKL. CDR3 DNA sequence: TGCGCCAGCAGCCAAAGGGCGGGACAGGGCGCCTACAATGAGCAGTTCTTC. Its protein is CASSQRAGQGAYNEQFF.

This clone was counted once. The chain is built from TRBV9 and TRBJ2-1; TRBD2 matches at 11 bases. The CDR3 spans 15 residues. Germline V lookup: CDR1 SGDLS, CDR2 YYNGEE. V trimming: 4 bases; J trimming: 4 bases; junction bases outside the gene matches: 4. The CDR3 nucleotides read TGTGCCAGCAGCACCCGACTAGCGGGGTACAATGAGCAGTTCTTC. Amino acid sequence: CASSTRLAGYNEQFF.

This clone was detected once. CDR3 in DNA: TGTGCCAGCAGCTCTCACGGGACAGGGGACGAGCAGTACTTC. It yields the protein CASSSHGTGDEQYF. This rearrangement joins TRBV7-2 to TRBJ2-7; 10 nucleotides agree with TRBD1. Germline V CDR1 and CDR2: SGHTA, FQGNSA. V dropped 4 bases and J dropped 5; count of bases not matched to a gene: 5. There are 14 residues in the CDR3.

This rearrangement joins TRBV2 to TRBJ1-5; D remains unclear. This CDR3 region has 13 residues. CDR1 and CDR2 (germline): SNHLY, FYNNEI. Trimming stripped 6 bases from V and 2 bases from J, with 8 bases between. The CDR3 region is CASRTNGNQPQHF. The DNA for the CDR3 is TGTGCCAGCAGGACAAACGGCAATCAGCCCCAGCATTTT.

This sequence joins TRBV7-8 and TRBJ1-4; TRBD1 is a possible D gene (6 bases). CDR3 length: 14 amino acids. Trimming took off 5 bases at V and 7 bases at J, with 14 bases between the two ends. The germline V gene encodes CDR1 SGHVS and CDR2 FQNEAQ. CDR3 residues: CASSATGSPEKLFF. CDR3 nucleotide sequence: TGTGCCAGCAGCGCTACAGGGTCCCCTGAAAAACTGTTTTTT.

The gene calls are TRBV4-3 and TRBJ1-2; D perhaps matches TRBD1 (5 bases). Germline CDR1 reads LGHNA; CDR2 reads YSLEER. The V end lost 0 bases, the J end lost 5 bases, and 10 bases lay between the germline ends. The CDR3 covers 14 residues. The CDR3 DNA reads TGCGCCAGCAGCCAAGAAGGCGGGACGTATGGCTACACCTTC. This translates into CASSQEGGTYGYTF.

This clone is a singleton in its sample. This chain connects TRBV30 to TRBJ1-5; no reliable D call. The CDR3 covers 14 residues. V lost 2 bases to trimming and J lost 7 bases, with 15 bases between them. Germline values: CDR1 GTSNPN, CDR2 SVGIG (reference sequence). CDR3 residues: CAWSPPGRSQPQHF. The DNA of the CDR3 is TGTGCCTGGAGTCCTCCTGGCCGGAGCCAGCCCCAGCATTTT.